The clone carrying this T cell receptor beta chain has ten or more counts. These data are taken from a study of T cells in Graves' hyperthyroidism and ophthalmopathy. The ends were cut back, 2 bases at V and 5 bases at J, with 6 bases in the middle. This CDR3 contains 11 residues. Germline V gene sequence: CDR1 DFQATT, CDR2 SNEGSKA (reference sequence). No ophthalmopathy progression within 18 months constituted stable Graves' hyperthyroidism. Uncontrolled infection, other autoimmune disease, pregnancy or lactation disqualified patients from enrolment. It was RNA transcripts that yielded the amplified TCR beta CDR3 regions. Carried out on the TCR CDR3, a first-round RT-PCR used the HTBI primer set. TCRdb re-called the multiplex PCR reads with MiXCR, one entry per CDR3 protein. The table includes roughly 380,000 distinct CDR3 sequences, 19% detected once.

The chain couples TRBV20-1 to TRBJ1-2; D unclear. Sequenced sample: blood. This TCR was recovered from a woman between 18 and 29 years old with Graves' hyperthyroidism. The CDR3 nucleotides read TGCAGTGCTAGATATCGTTATGGCTACACCTTC. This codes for CSARYRYGYTF.